The 28 T cell receptor beta chains listed next were all sequenced from one sample in a study of post-analysis software for immune sequencing data. No antigen has been identified for these receptors. Unique molecular identifiers were built into the TCR beta cDNA libraries. TCRdb ran MiXCR on the PCR reads and lists one entry per CDR3 protein. Among roughly 600,000 distinct CDR3 sequences listed, roughly 46% were seen once. Study-wide results and limits: Several TRBV segments were more frequent in patients than controls; TRBV5-6, TRBV5-1 and TRBV20-1 belonged to this group.

Sequencing input: blood. The source is a girl aged 5-17 years with multiple sclerosis.

The chain recombines TRBV12-5 with TRBJ2-7; D is uncertain. CDR1 is LGHNT, CDR2 FRNRAP, per germline. CDR3 length equals 13 residues. Trimming left V 1 base short and J 4 bases short, with 8 bases between. CDR3: CASGLDLGYEQYF. The CDR3 nucleotides read TGTGCTAGTGGTTTGGACCTAGGGTACGAGCAGTACTTC. Full variable domain (missing parts from reference TRBV12-5 and TRBJ2-7): DARVTQTPRHKVTEMGQEVTMRCQPILGHNTVFWYRQTMMQGLELLAYFRNRAPLDDSGMPKDRFSAEMPDATLATLKIQPSEPRDSAVYFCASGLDLGYEQYFGPGTRLTVT.

The chain combines TRBV20-1 with TRBJ2-1, with 12 nucleotides matching TRBD1. Trimming took 2 bases from V and 8 from J; bases not matched to a gene: 10. The CDR3 covers 16 residues. The V gene's germline CDR1 is DFQATT and CDR2 SNEGSKA (reference sequence). CDR3 protein: CSARTLGQGARHEQFF. In DNA, the CDR3 is TGCAGTGCTAGAACCCTGGGACAGGGGGCTAGGCATGAGCAGTTCTTC.

This sequence joins TRBV10-3 and TRBJ2-1; D uncertain. Germline CDR1 and CDR2: ENHRY and SYGVKD. The CDR3 length is 12 residues. The CDR3: CVSGSLLSEQFF. CDR3 bases: TGTGTTTCCGGTTCCCTGCTAAGTGAGCAGTTCTTC.

A remark on this clonotype: The junction shows a germline mismatch at one end, possibly a read error. V is TRBV12-3 or TRBV12-4 and J is TRBJ1-2; 11 nucleotides line up with TRBD1. This CDR3 has 13 residues. CDR3 residues: CAGSPRTGGVDTF. In DNA, the CDR3 is TGTGCCGGCAGTCCCCGGACAGGGGGCGTCGACACCTTC.

This sequence joins TRBV29-1 and TRBJ1-1; tentatively, D is TRBD1 (5 bases). The CDR3 loop spans 12 amino acids. V was shortened by 3 bases and J by 5 bases, with 10 bases between the two germline ends. Germline lookup yields CDR1 SQVTM and CDR2 ANQGSEA. The DNA of the CDR3 is TGCAGCGTTGACGCAGGGCAGACTGAAGCTTTCTTT. Protein: CSVDAGQTEAFF.

This clonotype was observed a handful of times. V usage is TRBV12-3 or TRBV12-4 and J usage is TRBJ2-7, with D uncertain. The CDR3 runs 12 residues. The ends were cut back, 6 bases at V and 4 bases at J, with 10 bases in the middle. The CDR3 bases are TGTGCCAGCAGCGTCGCCGGGTACGAGCAGTACTTC. Its translation is CASSVAGYEQYF.

V usage is TRBV12-3 or TRBV12-4 and J usage is TRBJ2-2; TRBD2 aligns across 9 bases. Trimming removed 3 bases from V and 4 bases from J; junction bases left unmatched: 3. This CDR3 spans 15 amino acids. The CDR3 is CASSFLAGSTGELFF. Written as DNA, the CDR3 is TGTGCCAGCAGTTTTCTAGCGGGATCCACCGGGGAGCTGTTTTTT.

CDR3 loop: CASSAGETTDTQYF. As DNA, the CDR3 is TGTGCCAGCAGTGCGGGGGAGACCACAGATACGCAGTATTTT. The chain carries TRBV6-5 and TRBJ2-3; 7 nucleotides agree with TRBD2. Germline V gene sequence: CDR1 MNHEY, CDR2 SVGAGI. The V segment lost 5 bases and the J segment 2 bases; nucleotides outside the gene matches: 4. This CDR3 has 14 amino acids.

V and J are TRBV12-3 or TRBV12-4 and TRBJ2-7, with D possibly matching TRBD1 (5 bases). V dropped 7 bases and J dropped 0 bases, with 10 bases sitting between them. CDR3 length equals 13 residues. The CDR3 loop reads CASTLTGSYEQYF. The CDR3, as DNA: TGTGCCAGCACCCTAACAGGCTCCTACGAGCAGTACTTC.

In its sample, this clonotype was seen many times. A read error may account for a junction end that differs from germline. This chain links TRBV7-7 with TRBJ2-5, with D perhaps being TRBD1 or TRBD2 (6 bases each). There are 17 residues in the CDR3. In germline, CDR1 is SSHAT, CDR2 FNYEAQ (reference sequence). The CDR3 here is CASSQGRTIGLKETQYF. The CDR3, as DNA: TGTGCTAGCAGCCAGGGGCGGACTATTGGGCTTAAAGAGACCCAGTACTTC.

The J gene is TRBJ2-1, the V gene TRBV21-1; TRBD1 was called by the table and not checked on the DNA. TRBV21-1 is described as a pseudogene. CDR3 length: 16 amino acids. Here the CDR3 reads CASSKGRRERRNEQFF. The CDR3 DNA reads TGTGCCAGCAGCAAGGGTCGGCGGGAAAGGCGCAATGAGCAGTTCTTC.

The rearrangement links TRBV19 to TRBJ1-1; the D is unclear. V gave up 8 bases and J gave up 2 bases, with 12 bases separating them. This CDR3 is 13 amino acids long. CDR1 is LNHDA and CDR2 is SQIVND in the germline V gene (reference sequence). The CDR3 DNA sequence: TGTGCCAGTGACACCCGTCCAAACACTGAAGCTTTCTTT. It specifies CASDTRPNTEAFF. The full variable domain, completed using reference TRBV19 and TRBJ1-1, is DGGITQSPKYLFRKEGQNVTLSCEQNLNHDAMYWYRQDPGQGLRLIYYSQIVNDFQKGDIAEGYSVSREKKESFPLTVTSAQKNPTAFYLCASDTRPNTEAFFGQGTRLTVV.

The chain combines TRBV6-1 with TRBJ1-5; D gene ambiguous. V was shortened by 6 bases and J by 1 base, with 22 bases between the two germline ends. CDR3 length: 18 residues. CDR1 and CDR2 (germline): MNHNS, SASEGT. The chain's CDR3 is CASSTASQGIGSNQPQHF. The CDR3 region has the DNA TGTGCCAGCAGCACAGCCTCCCAAGGGATTGGGAGCAATCAGCCCCAGCATTTT.

About this clonotype itself: One end of the junction varies from germline; a read error may be responsible. The chain combines TRBV29-1 with TRBJ2-3, with D hard to call. The CDR3 covers 14 residues. The germline CDR1 and CDR2 sequences are SQVTM and ANQGSEA. CDR3 DNA sequence: TGCAGTGTTGTCACCCAAGGACCGCAAGATACGCAGTATTTT. This gives the protein CSVVTQGPQDTQYF.

J is TRBJ2-3 and V is TRBV10-3; TRBD1 might be the D (5 bases). Per the germline V gene, CDR1 is ENHRY and CDR2 is SYGVKD. CDR3 length: 16 amino acids. Trimming left V 3 bases short and J 0 bases short, with 13 bases between. The CDR3 DNA reads TGTGCCATCAGTGAAGGGGCACATACTAGCACAGATACGCAGTATTTT. Translated, it gives CAISEGAHTSTDTQYF.

The rearrangement uses TRBV12-3 or TRBV12-4 and TRBJ2-7; D unclear. Trimming stripped 4 bases from V and 0 bases from J, with 19 bases between. This CDR3 has 17 amino acids. CDR3 amino acids: CASSWGARLLSSYEQYF. CDR3 in DNA: TGTGCCAGCAGTTGGGGTGCTCGACTCCTTAGCTCCTACGAGCAGTACTTC.

The V gene is TRBV5-1, the J gene TRBJ2-3, with TRBD2 identical over 14 bases. J was trimmed by 3 bases and V by 5 bases; bases with no gene match: 11. The CDR3 has 18 residues. Germline V gives CDR1 SGHRS, CDR2 YFSETQ. The CDR3 coding sequence is TGCGCCAGCAGTCCTGCGGGACTAGCGGGAGTAGGGACAGATACGCAGTATTTT. Its protein product is CASSPAGLAGVGTDTQYF. Full variable domain (rest looked up from reference TRBV5-1 and TRBJ2-3): KAGVTQTPRYLIKTRGQQVTLSCSPISGHRSVSWYQQTPGQGLQFLFEYFSETQRNKGNFPGRFSGRQFSNSRSEMNVSTLELGDSALYLCASSPAGLAGVGTDTQYFGPGTRLTVL.

This chain joins TRBV5-1 and TRBJ2-5; D gene ambiguous. Germline V gene sequence: CDR1 SGHRS, CDR2 YFSETQ. V was shortened by 1 base and J by 0 bases, with 10 bases between the two germline ends. This CDR3 has 15 amino acids. The DNA of the CDR3 is TGCGCCAGCAGCTTGTTATTCTCTTACCAAGAGACCCAGTACTTC. Translated, it gives CASSLLFSYQETQYF.

The chain couples TRBV6-5 to TRBJ2-3, with 8 nucleotides matching TRBD2. The V and J ends lost 2 bases and 6 bases, in that order; junction bases with no gene match: 7. The CDR3 has 15 residues. CDR1 and CDR2 (germline): MNHEY, SVGAGI. Here the CDR3 reads CASSYGAGEGDTQYF. For the CDR3, the DNA is TGTGCCAGCAGTTACGGAGCGGGGGAGGGGGATACGCAGTATTTT.

This clonotype was observed a few times. This chain links TRBV6-2 or TRBV6-3 with TRBJ2-5; TRBD1 agrees at 8 bases. The CDR3 is 14 residues long. The germline V gene encodes CDR1 MNHEY and CDR2 SVGEGT. V lost 6 bases to trimming and J lost 5 bases; unmatched junction nucleotides: 8. The CDR3 nucleotides read TGTGCCAGCAGAGCCGACAGGGGCAGGGAGACCCAGTACTTC. Translating it yields CASRADRGRETQYF.

CDR3 bases: TGTGCCAGCAGTGTATACCGGACTAGCGGGACGTACAATGAGCAGTTCTTC. Its protein product is CASSVYRTSGTYNEQFF. The chain is built from TRBV27 and TRBJ2-1, with TRBD2 matching over 12 bases. The germline V gene encodes CDR1 MNHEY and CDR2 SMNVEV (reference sequence). The CDR3 contains 17 residues. The V segment lost 5 bases and the J segment 4 bases; nucleotides outside the gene matches: 9.

This chain uses TRBV27 with TRBJ2-1, with 8 bases lining up with TRBD2. The CDR3 consists of 17 residues. CDR1 and CDR2 (germline): MNHEY, SMNVEV (reference sequence). Trimming at V came to 6 bases and at J to 3 bases, leaving 13 bases not matched to a gene. The CDR3 reads CASSIRRAGAVYNEQFF. CDR3 in DNA: TGTGCCAGCAGCATCCGTCGAGCGGGAGCAGTCTACAATGAGCAGTTCTTC.

This clonotype was seen more than once but under ten times. V gene TRBV9 combines with J gene TRBJ1-2; TRBD1 matches 8 bases. Germline trimming cut 4 bases from V and 4 bases from J; bases unmatched to any gene: 12. Germline CDR1 is SGDLS and CDR2 is YYNGEE. The length of the CDR3 is 16 residues. The CDR3 here is CASSLNTGGNCYGYTF. DNA of the CDR3: TGTGCCAGCAGCCTTAATACAGGGGGGAATTGCTATGGCTACACCTTC.

The chain uses TRBV5-1 and TRBJ2-1; 10 bases fit TRBD2. The CDR3 length is 15 residues. Germline loops: CDR1 SGHRS, CDR2 YFSETQ. The V segment lost 1 base and the J segment 10 bases; nucleotides outside the gene matches: 8. The CDR3 here is CASSLKPSGRGEQFF. In DNA form, the CDR3 reads TGCGCCAGCAGCTTGAAGCCTAGCGGGAGAGGCGAGCAGTTCTTC.

The V call is TRBV5-1, the J call TRBJ2-3; D ambiguous. V lost 0 bases to trimming and J lost 2 bases, with 7 bases between them. Germline values: CDR1 SGHRS, CDR2 YFSETQ. The CDR3 has 14 residues. The DNA for the CDR3 is TGCGCCAGCAGCTTGGTCGAGTCCACAGATACGCAGTATTTT. As protein: CASSLVESTDTQYF.

CDR3: CASSRKGGLNTDTQYF. The CDR3 nucleotides read TGCGCCAGCAGCCGCAAAGGGGGGCTTAATACAGATACGCAGTATTTT. This chain links TRBV5-1 with TRBJ2-3; D possibly matches TRBD1 or TRBD2 (6 bases each). Trimming pared 4 bases from V and 3 bases from J, leaving 18 bases between. There are 16 residues in the CDR3. CDR1 and CDR2 from the germline V gene are SGHRS and YFSETQ.

This clonotype has only a few counts. The chain combines TRBV28 with TRBJ1-1, with D hard to call. Germline V gene lookup returns CDR1 MDHEN and CDR2 SYDVKM. The ends were cut back, 7 bases at V and 0 bases at J, with 12 bases in the middle. The CDR3 sequence is 14 residues long. The CDR3 bases are TGTGCCAGCATAACGAGACACCTGAACACTGAAGCTTTCTTT. Translating it yields CASITRHLNTEAFF.

The chain links TRBV4-1 to TRBJ2-7; D may match TRBD1 or TRBD2 (5 bases each). Germline lookup yields CDR1 MGHRA and CDR2 YSYEKL. The V gene lost 4 bases and the J gene lost 5 bases, with 18 bases spanning the gap. This CDR3 is built from 15 residues. The chain's CDR3 is CASSPRDVRTDEQYF. The DNA of the CDR3 is TGCGCCAGCAGCCCCCGGGACGTAAGAACTGACGAGCAGTACTTC.